The clone carrying this T cell receptor (beta chain) came up many times. Its target is unknown. Germline V CDR1 and CDR2: SEHNR, FQNEAQ (reference sequence). V was clipped by 4 bases and J by 12 bases, with 13 bases between them. The CDR3 extends over 12 amino acids. TCRdb reprocessed the 5' RACE reads via MiXCR and lists one record per CDR3 protein. The sample has hundreds of thousands of distinct CDR3 sequences, 3% to 4.5% seen once. The data were obtained in a study of T cells after yellow fever vaccination. Study background: It was SMART-Seq v4 Ultra Low Input that prepared the fractions with low cell numbers.

Points from the study as a whole: Sorted repertoires could include abundant contaminating clonotypes from bulk cells. At less than 97% for CD4 and about 88% for CD8, most primary-vaccination clones showed up again after the booster. A weaker secondary response peaked on day 5, the primary on day 15.

This TCR was sampled from a man aged 18-30 years who received the YFV17D yellow fever vaccine. This sample comprised PBMCs, obtained on the day of the yellow fever booster vaccination. The chain is built from TRBV7-9 and TRBJ2-1, with D possibly matching TRBD1 (6 bases). CDR3 loop: CASSSQGAWQFF. In DNA, the CDR3 is TGTGCCAGCAGCTCACAGGGAGCTTGGCAGTTCTTC.